These 27 T cell receptor beta chains were all obtained from the same sample, sequenced in a study of CD4 T cells in relation to SARS-CoV-2 and coronaviruses. Libraries were prepared by immunoSEQ multiplex PCR; TCRdb keeps only in-frame clonotypes and omits some of them. The repertoire consists of 15,000 to 20,000 clones, with about 73% occurring once and the leading ten covering around 28%. Their antigens are not known. Before the COVID-19 pandemic, during about 2011-2019, CD4+ T cells were taken from unexposed donors. Isolation of CD4+ T cells took place after about eleven days in culture. The sample taken for sequencing was CD4+ T cells from PBMCs, cultured in vitro. These receptors originate from a human donor in good health.

The chain uses TRBV20-1 and TRBJ1-1; D gene uncertain. V lost 3 bases, J lost 3 bases, and 11 bases lay in between. The CDR3 is made up of 13 amino acids. Germline V CDR1 and CDR2: DFQATT, SNEGSKA (reference sequence). The CDR3 spells CSASRRDYTEAFF. CDR3 in DNA: TGCAGTGCTAGTAGAAGGGATTACACTGAAGCTTTCTTT.

This clone was observed a handful of times. The V gene is TRBV5-5, the J gene TRBJ1-6, with a possible D match to TRBD1 (6 bases). V lost 0 bases, J lost 10 bases, and 14 bases lay in between. This CDR3 is built from 15 residues. Germline assignment: CDR1 SGHKS and CDR2 YYEKEE (reference sequence). The CDR3, as DNA: TGTGCCAGCAGCTTGGAGGCAGGGGTTCGATCACCCCTCCACTTT. Translated: CASSLEAGVRSPLHF.

The genes are TRBV3-1 (or the pseudogene TRBV3-2) and TRBJ1-2, with 7 bases matching TRBD1. Per germline, CDR1 LGHDT and CDR2 YNNKEL (reference sequence). The CDR3 has 14 residues. V shed 0 bases and J 6 bases; nucleotides not matched to a gene: 4. CDR3 DNA sequence: TGTGCCAGCAGCCAAGAAATAAGGGGGCATGGCTACACCTTC. Amino acid sequence: CASSQEIRGHGYTF.

The chain uses TRBV19 and TRBJ1-5, with a possible D match to TRBD1 (6 bases). Germline-derived CDR1 and CDR2 are LNHDA and SQIVND (reference sequence). This CDR3 spans 16 amino acids. V lost 1 base and J lost 5, with 15 bases in between. The CDR3 bases are TGTGCCAGTAGTATAGCGCGCAGGGGCGGGTATCAGCCCCAGCATTTT. The encoded protein is CASSIARRGGYQPQHF.

The chain employs TRBV3-1 (or the pseudogene TRBV3-2) and TRBJ2-2, with 7 bases matching TRBD1. After removal of 3 bases from V and 8 bases from J, the junction contained 6 bases not matched to a gene. The CDR3 is made up of 14 amino acids. The germline V gene encodes CDR1 LGHDT and CDR2 YNNKEL (reference sequence). This CDR3 is CASSHLEGAGELFF. The CDR3 nucleotides are TGTGCCAGCAGCCACCTCGAGGGGGCTGGGGAGCTGTTTTTT.

The gene calls are TRBV6-5 and TRBJ2-2; D possibly corresponds to TRBD1 (5 bases). The CDR3 is 15 amino acids. CDR1 is MNHEY and CDR2 is SVGAGI in the germline V gene. Trimming cost V 2 bases and J 6 bases, with 13 bases left between them. In nucleotides, the CDR3 is TGTGCCAGCAGTTACCGCAGGGAACGCTCCGGGGAGCTGTTTTTT. Its protein is CASSYRRERSGELFF.

V is TRBV19 and J is TRBJ2-7, with TRBD2 as a possible D gene (5 bases). This CDR3 contains 16 residues. In germline, CDR1 is LNHDA, CDR2 SQIVND (reference sequence). Trimming removed 3 bases from V and 3 bases from J, with 18 bases in between. The CDR3 loop reads CASSISAPGVLYEQYF. DNA of the CDR3: TGTGCCAGTAGTATCTCAGCCCCCGGGGTACTCTACGAGCAGTACTTC.

The gene calls are TRBV7-2 and TRBJ1-1, with a possible D match to TRBD1 (5 bases). This CDR3 contains 15 residues. Looked up from germline, CDR1 is SGHTA and CDR2 is FQGNSA. The V gene lost 5 bases and the J gene lost 1 base, with 14 bases spanning the gap. The CDR3 spells CASSPRGAENTEAFF. The DNA for the CDR3 is TGTGCCAGCAGCCCCCGCGGGGCCGAGAACACTGAAGCTTTCTTT.

The rearrangement links TRBV10-2 to TRBJ2-3; D is tentatively TRBD1 or TRBD2 (5 bases each). The CDR3 totals 15 residues. V dropped 5 bases and J dropped 4 bases, with 16 bases sitting between them. Germline CDR1 reads WSHSY; CDR2 reads SAAADI. CDR3 sequence reads: CASSWDAKGADTQYF. CDR3 DNA: TGCGCCAGCAGTTGGGACGCCAAAGGCGCAGATACGCAGTATTTT.

The chain carries TRBV3-1 (or the pseudogene TRBV3-2) and TRBJ2-1; no clear D gene. The CDR3 contains 12 residues. Germline CDR1 and CDR2: LGHDT and YNNKEL (reference sequence). The V end was cut by 4 bases, the J end by 5 bases, with 6 bases between. This CDR3 reads CASSRLDNEQFF. The CDR3 DNA follows: TGTGCCAGCAGCCGCCTGGACAATGAGCAGTTCTTC.

V is TRBV6-5 and J is TRBJ1-5; D is ambiguous. This CDR3 comprises 13 residues. V was pared by 8 bases and J by 3 bases, with 11 bases between. Germline V gene data show CDR1 as MNHEY and CDR2 as SVGAGI. The CDR3 DNA is TGTGCCAGCGCTGCGGACCACAATCAGCCCCAGCATTTT. This encodes CASAADHNQPQHF.

The J gene is TRBJ1-1, the V gene TRBV7-6; perhaps TRBD1 as D (6 bases). The CDR3 consists of 14 residues. Trimming pared 2 bases from V and 3 bases from J, leaving 10 bases between. Per the germline V gene, CDR1 is SGHVS and CDR2 is FNYEAQ. CDR3 sequence: CASSLKGGDTEAFF. The CDR3 region has the DNA TGTGCCAGCAGCTTAAAAGGGGGGGACACTGAAGCTTTCTTT.

The chain joins TRBV5-6 to TRBJ2-2, with 13 bases matching TRBD2. Germline V gene lookup returns CDR1 SGHDT and CDR2 YYEEEE. This CDR3 is built from 16 residues. V shed 6 bases, J shed 0 bases, and the junction held 2 bases outside the gene matches. CDR3 coding DNA: TGTGCCAGCAAGGGGACTAGCGGGGCGAACACCGGGGAGCTGTTTTTT. Protein sequence: CASKGTSGANTGELFF.

The chain recombines TRBV27 with TRBJ2-5; TRBD2 matches at 11 bases. The V and J ends lost 5 bases and 1 base, in that order; junction bases with no gene match: 6. Germline V gene lookup returns CDR1 MNHEY and CDR2 SMNVEV (reference sequence). This CDR3 spans 16 amino acids. CDR3 bases: TGTGCCAGCAGTGTAGCCGGGACTAGCGGCCAAGAGACCCAGTACTTC. It specifies CASSVAGTSGQETQYF.

The chain is built from TRBV21-1 and TRBJ2-1. TRBV21-1 is reported as a pseudogene. The CDR3 length is 15 residues. The CDR3 DNA reads as TGTGCCAGCCTATTAGGCCCAGAGTGCGACAATGAGCAGTTCTTC. Translated: CASLLGPECDNEQFF.

The chain links TRBV23-1 to TRBJ2-1, with 13 nucleotides matching TRBD2. TRBV23-1 is an ORF, with its function uncertain. The V segment lost 2 bases and the J segment 6 bases; nucleotides outside the gene matches: 4. CDR3 length: 16 amino acids. CDR3 sequence (DNA): TGCGCCAGCAGTCAAACCGGGACTAGCGGGGTCAATGAGCAGTTCTTC. Its protein is CASSQTGTSGVNEQFF.

V gene TRBV6-5 combines with J gene TRBJ2-2; D gene ambiguous. Per the germline V gene, CDR1 is MNHEY and CDR2 is SVGAGI. The CDR3 has 14 amino acids. V gave up 6 bases and J gave up 0 bases, with 8 bases separating them. CDR3 sequence (DNA): TGTGCCAGCAGACCCTACACGAACACCGGGGAGCTGTTTTTT. This encodes CASRPYTNTGELFF.

The J gene is TRBJ1-2, the V gene TRBV15; 7 nucleotides match TRBD1. The CDR3 runs to 13 residues. Germline V gives CDR1 LNHNV, CDR2 YYDKDF (reference sequence). V lost 0 bases, J lost 13 bases, and 8 bases stayed unmatched. The CDR3 loop is CATSRDEGARRTF. The CDR3 DNA is TGTGCCACCAGCAGAGACGAGGGGGCCCGCCGCACCTTC. The full variable domain, completed using reference TRBV15 and TRBJ1-2, is DAMVIQNPRYQVTQFGKPVTLSCSQTLNHNVMYWYQQKSSQAPKLLFHYYDKDFNNEADTPDNFQSRRPNTSFCFLDIRSPGLGDTAMYLCATSRDEGARRTFGSGTRLTVV.

The J gene is TRBJ1-5, the V gene TRBV2; 9 bases line up with TRBD1. The CDR3 spans 14 residues. The germline V gene has CDR1 SNHLY and CDR2 FYNNEI. V lost 8 bases, J lost 3 bases, and 5 bases stayed unmatched. For the CDR3, the DNA is TGTGCCAGCCGGGACAGGGCTTACAATCAGCCCCAGCATTTT. The encoded protein is CASRDRAYNQPQHF.

The J gene is TRBJ2-7, the V gene TRBV2, with D possibly TRBD2 on 5 matching bases. From germline, CDR1 is SNHLY and CDR2 FYNNEI. The length of the CDR3 is 13 residues. V was cut by 4 bases and J by 4 bases, with 11 bases left in between. In nucleotides, the CDR3 is TGTGCCAGCAGTGCAGGACTTTTTTACGAGCAGTACTTC. Protein product: CASSAGLFYEQYF. Drawing the rest from reference TRBV2 and TRBJ2-7, the complete variable domain is EPEVTQTPSHQVTQMGQEVILRCVPISNHLYFYWYRQILGQKVEFLVSFYNNEISEKSEIFDDQFSVERPDGSNFTLKIRSTKLEDSAMYFCASSAGLFYEQYFGPGTRLTVT.

This chain connects TRBV6-4 to TRBJ2-2; 8 bases map to TRBD1. CDR3 size: 16 residues. Germline V gene data show CDR1 as MRHNA and CDR2 as SNTAGT. V gave up 2 bases and J gave up 6 bases; unmatched junction bases: 8. CDR3: CASSDGAGGAAGELFF. The CDR3 DNA reads as TGTGCCAGCAGTGACGGGGCAGGGGGCGCGGCCGGGGAGCTGTTTTTT.

The chain uses TRBV5-1 and TRBJ2-7; TRBD1 agrees at 9 bases. The CDR3 is made up of 15 amino acids. The germline CDR1 and CDR2 sequences are SGHRS and YFSETQ. J gave up 4 bases and V 2 bases, and 7 bases lay outside the gene matches. CDR3 sequence reads: CASSFTGGSLYEQYF. CDR3 DNA sequence: TGCGCCAGCAGCTTCACAGGGGGCAGCTTGTACGAGCAGTACTTC. Full variable domain (rest looked up from reference TRBV5-1 and TRBJ2-7): KAGVTQTPRYLIKTRGQQVTLSCSPISGHRSVSWYQQTPGQGLQFLFEYFSETQRNKGNFPGRFSGRQFSNSRSEMNVSTLELGDSALYLCASSFTGGSLYEQYFGPGTRLTVT.

This chain uses TRBV19 with TRBJ1-1; D gene unclear. The germline CDR1 and CDR2 sequences are LNHDA and SQIVND (reference sequence). The CDR3 has 15 amino acids. V was trimmed by 4 bases and J by 4 bases, leaving 16 bases between them. The CDR3 region has the DNA TGTGCCAGTAGTAACTCAGGCCGGTGGGGCACTGAAGCTTTCTTT. The encoded protein is CASSNSGRWGTEAFF.

This clone was detected a few times. The junction does not match germline at one end; this may be a read error. This rearrangement joins TRBV6-1 to TRBJ2-4; D not resolved. The germline CDR1 and CDR2 sequences are MNHNS and SASEGT. CDR3 length: 13 amino acids. The CDR3 nucleotides read TGTGCCAGCAATGAATTAGCCAAAAACATTCAGTACTTC. Protein sequence: CASNELAKNIQYF.

The chain joins TRBV6-5 to TRBJ1-6; 7 bases match TRBD1. J was trimmed by 5 bases and V by 3 bases; bases with no gene match: 1. CDR1 is MNHEY and CDR2 is SVGAGI in the germline V gene. This CDR3 is 14 amino acids long. The CDR3 nucleotides read TGTGCCAGCAGTTATGACAGGGATAATTCACCCCTCCACTTT. Its protein is CASSYDRDNSPLHF.

The CDR3 bases are TGTGCCAGTAGTATGCGGGGGGATTCGTACAATGAGCAGTTCTTC. Its translation: CASSMRGDSYNEQFF. This chain uses TRBV19 with TRBJ2-1; 8 bases line up with TRBD2. Germline CDR1 reads LNHDA; CDR2 reads SQIVND (reference sequence). The ends lost 3 bases at V and 4 bases at J; junction bases unmatched: 5. There are 15 residues in the CDR3.

The chain carries TRBV28 and TRBJ1-2; TRBD1 matches at 7 bases. CDR3 size: 14 residues. From germline, CDR1 is MDHEN and CDR2 SYDVKM. J gave up 2 bases and V 5 bases, and 5 bases lay outside the gene matches. DNA for the CDR3: TGTGCCAGCAGTCGACAGGGTCCAAACTATGGCTACACCTTC. It specifies CASSRQGPNYGYTF.